This T cell receptor beta chain was observed in a study of blood T cell repertoires in COVID-19. In the study overall: Nucleic acid was either cDNA or gDNA, and it came from T cells, B-cell-depleted T cells, or PBMCs.

Per the study methods: By means of reference gene primer amplification, nucleated cell counts were estimated. TCRdb keeps only in-frame clones here, not all; method: immunoSEQ multiplex PCR. The V and J calls and clone size come from that table; D and trimming were worked out from the DNA. In the table there are tens of thousands of clones, about nine tenths of which are singletons. Patients in Seattle were enrolled during active infection, then followed longitudinally. Material for sequencing was peripheral blood. The receptor's source is an older woman with COVID-19, enrolled during active disease.

CDR3 sequence (DNA): TGTGCCAGCAGCTTCGGACAGTCAATGAACACTGAAGCTTTCTTT. Translating gives CASSFGQSMNTEAFF. The J gene is TRBJ1-1, the V gene TRBV7-9; possibly TRBD1 for D (6 bases). Trimming shortened V by 3 bases and J by 0 bases, and 11 bases separated the two germline ends. The CDR3 contains 15 residues. Germline lookup yields CDR1 SEHNR and CDR2 FQNEAQ (reference sequence).